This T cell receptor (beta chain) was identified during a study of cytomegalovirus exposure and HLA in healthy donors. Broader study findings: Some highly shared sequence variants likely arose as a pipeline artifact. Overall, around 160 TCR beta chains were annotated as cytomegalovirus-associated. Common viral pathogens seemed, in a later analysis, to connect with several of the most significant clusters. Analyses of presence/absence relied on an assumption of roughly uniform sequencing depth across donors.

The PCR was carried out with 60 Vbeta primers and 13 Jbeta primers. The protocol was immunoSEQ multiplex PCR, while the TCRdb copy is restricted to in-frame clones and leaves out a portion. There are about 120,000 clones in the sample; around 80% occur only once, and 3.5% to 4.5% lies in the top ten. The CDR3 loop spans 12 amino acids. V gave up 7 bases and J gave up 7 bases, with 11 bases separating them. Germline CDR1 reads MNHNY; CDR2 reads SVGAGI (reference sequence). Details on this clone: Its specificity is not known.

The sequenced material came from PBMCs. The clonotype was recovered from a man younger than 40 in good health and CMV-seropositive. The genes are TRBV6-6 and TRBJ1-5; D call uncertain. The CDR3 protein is CASMYNGQPQHF. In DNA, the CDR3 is TGTGCCAGCATGTATAACGGGCAGCCCCAGCATTTT.